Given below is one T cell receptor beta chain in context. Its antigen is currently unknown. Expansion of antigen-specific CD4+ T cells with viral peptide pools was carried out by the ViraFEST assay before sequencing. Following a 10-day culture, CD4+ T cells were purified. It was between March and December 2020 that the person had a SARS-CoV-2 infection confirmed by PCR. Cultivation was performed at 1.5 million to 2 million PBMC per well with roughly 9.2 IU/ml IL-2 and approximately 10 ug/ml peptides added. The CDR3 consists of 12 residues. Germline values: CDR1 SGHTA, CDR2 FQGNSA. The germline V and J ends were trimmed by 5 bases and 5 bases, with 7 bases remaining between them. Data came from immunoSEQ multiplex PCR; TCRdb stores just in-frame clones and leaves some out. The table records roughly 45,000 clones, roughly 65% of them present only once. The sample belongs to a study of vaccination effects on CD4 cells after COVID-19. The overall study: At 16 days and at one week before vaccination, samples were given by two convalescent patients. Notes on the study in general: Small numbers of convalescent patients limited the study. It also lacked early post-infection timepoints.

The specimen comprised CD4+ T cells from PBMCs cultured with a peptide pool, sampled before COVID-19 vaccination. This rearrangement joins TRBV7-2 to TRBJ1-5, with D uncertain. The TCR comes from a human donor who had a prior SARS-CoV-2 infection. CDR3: CASSRDYQPQHF. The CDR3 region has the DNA TGTGCCAGCAGCCGTGATTATCAGCCCCAGCATTTT.